The T cell receptor beta chain described here comes from a study of T cell responses to AZD1222 COVID-19 vaccine. Study-wide results and limits: Reports indicate that nearly half of spike-specific TCRs are directed at unmutated variant regions.

Using immunoSEQ multiplex PCR, the repertoire was profiled, and TCRdb retains in-frame clones only, with some absent. The top ten clones hold about 9.1% of a sample with 90,000 to 110,000 clones, approximately 90% of them seen once. V shed 5 bases, J shed 4 bases, and the junction held 11 bases outside the gene matches. The CDR3 extends over 16 amino acids. Germline V gene lookup returns CDR1 MDHEN and CDR2 SYDVKM. With regard to this clone: The target antigen is unknown.

This receptor was obtained from an adult in good health. The V call is TRBV28, the J call TRBJ1-2; 9 nucleotides agree with TRBD1. Sequenced material: peripheral blood, taken on day 0 of AZD1222 vaccination. CDR3 in amino acids: CASSPSGTGYFYGYTF. Written as DNA, the CDR3 is TGTGCCAGCAGTCCATCCGGGACAGGGTACTTCTATGGCTACACCTTC.